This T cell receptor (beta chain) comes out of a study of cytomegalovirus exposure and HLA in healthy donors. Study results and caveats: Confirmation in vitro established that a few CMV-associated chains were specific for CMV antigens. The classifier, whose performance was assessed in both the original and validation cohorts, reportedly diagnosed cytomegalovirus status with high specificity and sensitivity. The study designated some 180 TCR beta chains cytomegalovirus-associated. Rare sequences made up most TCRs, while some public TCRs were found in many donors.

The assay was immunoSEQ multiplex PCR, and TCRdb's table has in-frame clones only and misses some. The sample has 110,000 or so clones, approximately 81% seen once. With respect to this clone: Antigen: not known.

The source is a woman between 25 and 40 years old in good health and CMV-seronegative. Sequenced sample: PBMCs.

The CDR3 DNA reads TGTGCTAGTGGTTCCATGGCGGGCGCTATGAACACTGAAGCTTTCTTT. It is translated as CASGSMAGAMNTEAFF. The chain employs TRBV12-5 and TRBJ1-1; D unresolved. Per the germline V gene, CDR1 is LGHNT and CDR2 is FRNRAP. The germline V and J ends were trimmed by 4 bases and 0 bases, with 15 bases remaining between them. The length of the CDR3 is 16 residues. Full variable domain (rest looked up from reference TRBV12-5 and TRBJ1-1): DARVTQTPRHKVTEMGQEVTMRCQPILGHNTVFWYRQTMMQGLELLAYFRNRAPLDDSGMPKDRFSAEMPDATLATLKIQPSEPRDSAVYFCASGSMAGAMNTEAFFGQGTRLTVV.